Below are 23 T cell receptor beta chains sequenced from a single sample in a study of neurological immune-mediated disorders. TCRdb ran MiXCR on the 5' RACE reads and lists one entry per CDR3 protein. The table lists tens of thousands of distinct CDR3 sequences, about 3% of them singletons. Sequencing input: PBMCs. These receptors were obtained from a man in his forties with multiple sclerosis.

This clonotype came up many times. This sequence joins TRBV7-9 and TRBJ2-3; TRBD2 is a possible D gene (6 bases). CDR3 length equals 16 residues. The V end was cut by 1 base, the J end by 0 bases, with 11 bases between. Germline CDR1 is SEHNR and CDR2 is FQNEAQ (reference sequence). Written as DNA, the CDR3 is TGTGCCAGCAGCTTAGGGCTTCGGGGGAGCACAGATACGCAGTATTTT. The encoded protein is CASSLGLRGSTDTQYF.

This clonotype was observed many times. This sequence joins TRBV12-3 or TRBV12-4 and TRBJ2-5; unclear D gene. The ends were cut back, 6 bases at V and 1 base at J, with 18 bases in the middle. There are 16 residues in the CDR3. In DNA, the CDR3 is TGTGCCAGCAGCCCTGGCCGGTCGGCCTCCCAAGAGACCCAGTACTTC. Residues: CASSPGRSASQETQYF.

This clonotype appeared a few times. The chain employs TRBV19 and TRBJ2-3; D uncertain. Germline-derived CDR1 and CDR2 are LNHDA and SQIVND (reference sequence). This CDR3 has 13 residues. The V end lost 3 bases, the J end lost 4 bases, and 8 bases lay between the germline ends. CDR3 nucleotide sequence: TGTGCCAGTAGTATCGGAATAGCAGATACGCAGTATTTT. The encoded protein is CASSIGIADTQYF. Looking up the rest from reference TRBV19 and TRBJ2-3 gives the full variable domain: DGGITQSPKYLFRKEGQNVTLSCEQNLNHDAMYWYRQDPGQGLRLIYYSQIVNDFQKGDIAEGYSVSREKKESFPLTVTSAQKNPTAFYLCASSIGIADTQYFGPGTRLTVL.

This clonotype came up many times. The chain joins TRBV7-9 to TRBJ2-1; the match to TRBD2 covers 9 bases. The CDR3 is 14 amino acids. CDR1 is SEHNR, CDR2 FQNEAQ, per germline (reference sequence). Unmatched junction bases numbered 3, after V lost 5 bases and J lost 4 bases. In DNA form, the CDR3 reads TGTGCCAGCAGCCCTAGCGGGGTTTACAATGAGCAGTTCTTC. Translating gives CASSPSGVYNEQFF.

This clonotype was seen many times. The V and J genes are TRBV3-1 and TRBJ1-1; possibly TRBD1 for D (6 bases). This CDR3 comprises 15 residues. Per germline, CDR1 LGHDT and CDR2 YNNKEL (reference sequence). Trimming took 0 bases from V and 3 from J, leaving 11 bases between them. CDR3 coding DNA: TGTGCCAGCAGCCAAGATCAACCAGGGGACACTGAAGCTTTCTTT. Amino acids: CASSQDQPGDTEAFF.

At least ten counts were recorded for this clonotype. This rearrangement joins TRBV18 to TRBJ2-1; a weak D match, TRBD2 (5 bases). Trimming removed 3 bases from V and 3 bases from J, with 9 bases in between. This CDR3 contains 14 residues. Looked up from germline, CDR1 is KGHSH and CDR2 is LQKENI. The CDR3 here is CASSPLDYYNEQFF. For the CDR3, the DNA is TGTGCCAGCTCACCCCTAGACTACTACAATGAGCAGTTCTTC.

This clonotype appeared many times. This chain links TRBV3-1 with TRBJ2-7, with 11 bases identical to TRBD2. The germline CDR1 and CDR2 sequences are LGHDT and YNNKEL (reference sequence). J lost 6 bases, V lost 4 bases, and 2 bases had no gene match. The CDR3 is 13 amino acids. CDR3 nucleotide sequence: TGTGCCAGCAGCCGGGGGACTAGCGGCGAGCAGTACTTC. Its protein product is CASSRGTSGEQYF.

This clonotype was observed at least ten times. This chain uses TRBV24-1 with TRBJ2-3; D call uncertain. The CDR3 is 17 amino acids. CDR1 is KGHDR, CDR2 SFDVKD, per germline. V lost 0 bases, J lost 2 bases, and 14 bases lay in between. The CDR3, as DNA: TGTGCCACCAGTGATTTGGAGCGCTGCCAACTCACAGATACGCAGTATTTT. Translation: CATSDLERCQLTDTQYF.

This clonotype was recorded at least ten times. This sequence joins TRBV20-1 and TRBJ1-5, with 7 bases identical to TRBD1. Germline CDR1 DFQATT, CDR2 SNEGSKA (reference sequence). The CDR3 is 15 residues long. V shed 6 bases and J 1 base; nucleotides not matched to a gene: 9. CDR3 coding DNA: TGCAGTGCCCCAGGGGGTTGGGGCAGCAATCAGCCCCAGCATTTT. Translation gives CSAPGGWGSNQPQHF.

The sample holds many counts of this clonotype. CDR3 protein: CASSAFTSGVQETQYF. The CDR3 nucleotides are TGCGCCAGCAGCGCATTTACTAGCGGGGTCCAAGAGACCCAGTACTTC. V gene TRBV5-1 combines with J gene TRBJ2-5; the match to TRBD2 covers 10 bases. Germline V gene lookup returns CDR1 SGHRS and CDR2 YFSETQ. The CDR3 totals 16 residues. V dropped 4 bases and J dropped 1; count of bases not matched to a gene: 7.

This clonotype has just a few counts. This chain joins TRBV5-1 and TRBJ2-7; 11 nucleotides line up with TRBD1. The CDR3 contains 14 residues. V lost 2 bases to trimming and J lost 7 bases; unmatched junction nucleotides: 5. Germline loops: CDR1 SGHRS, CDR2 YFSETQ. The CDR3 region is CASSFGQGALEQYF. CDR3 nucleotides: TGCGCCAGCAGCTTCGGACAGGGGGCTCTGGAGCAGTACTTC.

In this sample, this clonotype turned up many times. This chain uses TRBV5-1 with TRBJ2-2; TRBD2 is a possible D gene (5 bases). Germline CDR1 is SGHRS and CDR2 is YFSETQ. This CDR3 has 15 amino acids. Trimming pared 7 bases from V and 3 bases from J, leaving 16 bases between. The CDR3 region is CASGDGRTDTGELFF. The DNA of the CDR3 is TGCGCCAGCGGGGATGGGCGGACTGACACCGGGGAGCTGTTTTTT.

The J gene is TRBJ1-1, the V gene TRBV12-3 or TRBV12-4; possibly TRBD1 for D (6 bases). The CDR3 contains 13 residues. The V end lost 6 bases, the J end lost 5 bases, and 13 bases lay between the germline ends. CDR3 protein: CASSPTGMTEAFF. The CDR3 coding sequence is TGTGCCAGCAGCCCTACAGGGATGACTGAAGCTTTCTTT.

About this clonotype itself: This may arise from a read error, as a much more abundant clone is one base away. The genes are TRBV15 and TRBJ1-3; no firm D call. The CDR3 sequence is 15 residues long. The germline V gene encodes CDR1 LNHNV and CDR2 YYDKDF (reference sequence). Trimming cost V 0 bases and J 2 bases, with 8 bases left between them. CDR3 loop: CATSRDEGPGNTIYF. The CDR3 coding sequence is TGTGCCACCAGCAGAGATGAGGGCCCTGGAAACACCATATATTTT.

There are many counts of this clonotype. The rearrangement joins TRBV7-9 to TRBJ2-7; D gene uncertain. Deletions cut 2 bases from V and 7 bases from J, with 12 bases between. The CDR3 length is 13 residues. The germline V gene encodes CDR1 SEHNR and CDR2 FQNEAQ (reference sequence). The CDR3 spells CASSLNPGLEQYF. In nucleotides, the CDR3 is TGTGCCAGCAGCTTAAATCCCGGGCTGGAGCAGTACTTC.

This clonotype showed up many times. The chain links TRBV20-1 to TRBJ2-5, with 8 bases lining up with TRBD2. Looked up from germline, CDR1 is DFQATT and CDR2 is SNEGSKA (reference sequence). With V trimmed by 5 bases and J by 4 bases, 9 bases remained unmatched. CDR3 length: 14 amino acids. The CDR3 DNA is TGCAGTGCTGACCGGAGTACTAGCGGAGAGACCCAGTACTTC. This encodes CSADRSTSGETQYF.

This clonotype appeared many times. The rearrangement links TRBV27 to TRBJ2-2; 15 positions match TRBD2. Germline assignment: CDR1 MNHEY and CDR2 SMNVEV (reference sequence). The V and J ends lost 5 bases and 8 bases, in that order; junction bases with no gene match: 9. This CDR3 spans 17 amino acids. The CDR3, as DNA: TGTGCCAGCAGTCCTCCGGGACTAGCGGGGGGTTTAGGGGAGCTGTTTTTT. Residues: CASSPPGLAGGLGELFF.

This clonotype was seen many times. This rearrangement joins TRBV20-1 to TRBJ2-3, with 9 bases matching TRBD2. The V gene end was trimmed by 6 bases and the J gene end by 2 bases; junction bases not matched to a gene: 12. Germline V gene data show CDR1 as DFQATT and CDR2 as SNEGSKA (reference sequence). The CDR3 extends over 16 amino acids. The DNA of the CDR3 is TGCAGTGCCCCCCGGGTTAGCGGGGGCAACACAGATACGCAGTATTTT. It translates to CSAPRVSGGNTDTQYF.

This clonotype was seen repeatedly, ten times or more. The gene calls are TRBV5-1 and TRBJ2-3; 7 bases line up with TRBD1. There are 14 residues in the CDR3. The ends lost 3 bases at V and 3 bases at J; junction bases unmatched: 4. CDR1 SGHRS and CDR2 YFSETQ come from the germline V gene. The CDR3 DNA reads as TGCGCCAGCAGCTACGGGACAGAGACAGATACGCAGTATTTT. As protein: CASSYGTETDTQYF.

This clonotype was counted many times. The rearrangement links TRBV27 to TRBJ1-6; possibly TRBD1 for D (5 bases). This CDR3 has 18 amino acids. V dropped 6 bases and J dropped 10 bases, with 28 bases sitting between them. CDR1 and CDR2 from the germline V gene are MNHEY and SMNVEV (reference sequence). In nucleotides, the CDR3 is TGTGCCAGCAGCGCACAGTTTACGTGGGGCGGTCGGCGATCACCCCTCCACTTT. Amino acid sequence: CASSAQFTWGGRRSPLHF.

The table lists this clonotype with many counts. A read error may explain this, as a much larger clone is one base away. The V call is TRBV6-5, the J call TRBJ1-2; D not resolved. There are 14 residues in the CDR3. Germline lookup yields CDR1 MNHEY and CDR2 SVGAGI. V was pared by 5 bases and J by 0 bases, with 10 bases between. The CDR3 region is CASSEQTSNYGYTF. The CDR3 coding sequence is TGTGCCAGCAGTGAACAGACCTCTAACTATGGCTACACCTTC.

This clonotype was recorded at least ten times. The CDR3 region has the DNA TGCGCCAGCAGCAGTACGACAGGGGGGTGGACTGAAGCTTTCTTT. This encodes CASSSTTGGWTEAFF. V and J are TRBV5-1 and TRBJ1-1; 9 bases are shared with TRBD1. V lost 4 bases, J lost 5 bases, and 9 bases stayed unmatched. CDR1 and CDR2 (germline): SGHRS, YFSETQ. The CDR3 has 15 amino acids.

This clonotype has just a few counts. With a much larger clone just one base away, this may be a read error. The rearrangement joins TRBV12-3 or TRBV12-4 to TRBJ1-1; no clear D. Trimming cost V 7 bases and J 2 bases, with 14 bases left between them. CDR3 length: 14 amino acids. CDR3 sequence: CASMRQKINTEAFF. The CDR3, as DNA: TGTGCCAGCATGAGGCAGAAGATTAACACTGAAGCTTTCTTT.